This T cell receptor beta chain was sequenced during a study of T cell responses to AZD1222 COVID-19 vaccine. Study-level results: The number of AZD1222 recipients seropositive at baseline was only five to seven.

Libraries were prepared by immunoSEQ multiplex PCR; TCRdb keeps only in-frame clonotypes and omits some of them. The repertoire holds roughly 140,000 clones, with 75% to 85% as singletons. As concerns this clone: Its antigen is undetermined.

This clonotype originated in an adult in good health. The sequencing used peripheral blood, collected on day 0 of MenACWY control vaccination.

The CDR3 protein is CASSQVAGGLETQYF. As DNA, the CDR3 is TGTGCCAGCAGCCAGGTTGCGGGGGGGCTGGAGACCCAGTACTTC. V and J are TRBV4-2 and TRBJ2-5, with TRBD2 matching over 9 bases. The CDR3 extends over 15 amino acids. Germline V CDR1 and CDR2: LGHNA, YNFKEQ. V shed 3 bases, J shed 5 bases, and the junction held 7 bases outside the gene matches.